The 8 T cell receptor beta chains below were found in one sample sequenced in a study of blood T cells in healthy people across ages. A second roughly 6 to 11 cycle PCR used barcoded and J-beta primers. TCRdb redid the calling of the 5' RACE reads with MiXCR, one entry per CDR3 protein. The table lists 1.6 million or so distinct CDR3 sequences, roughly 32% of them singletons, with around 11% in the top ten. The sample was blood. The receptors here all came from a woman aged 30 to 39 in good health.

Many counts were recorded for this clonotype. The rearrangement joins TRBV12-3 or TRBV12-4 to TRBJ2-1; TRBD2 agrees at 12 bases. The trim removed 6 bases at V and 7 bases at J, leaving 7 bases unmatched. The CDR3 covers 15 residues. The CDR3 DNA is TGTGCCAGCAGCCCCGGACTAGCGGGGATGAATGAGCAGTTCTTC. Its protein is CASSPGLAGMNEQFF.

This clonotype was picked up many times. The rearrangement uses TRBV10-3 and TRBJ2-1, with 9 bases fitting TRBD1. Trimming at V came to 5 bases and at J to 8 bases, leaving 16 bases not matched to a gene. The germline CDR1 and CDR2 sequences are ENHRY and SYGVKD. The CDR3 consists of 17 residues. The CDR3 nucleotides read TGTGCCATCAGTAATCTAAGGTCACAGGGGGCATTTGATGAGCAGTTCTTC. Translation: CAISNLRSQGAFDEQFF.

The V gene is TRBV11-2, the J gene TRBJ2-1; D possibly matches TRBD1 or TRBD2 (5 bases each). Germline loops: CDR1 SGHAT, CDR2 FQNNGV. The length of the CDR3 is 16 residues. V lost 4 bases and J 9 bases, leaving 22 bases between the germline ends. The CDR3 coding sequence is TGTGCCAGCAGCTCCCCGGGGCTAGCACGGACGACTGAGCAGTTCTTC. Translated, it gives CASSSPGLARTTEQFF.

V gene TRBV6-1 combines with J gene TRBJ1-1; D remains ambiguous. Germline values: CDR1 MNHNS, CDR2 SASEGT. This CDR3 has 14 residues. V was cut by 2 bases and J by 5 bases, with 12 bases left in between. CDR3 sequence (DNA): TGTGCCAGCAGTGAACACGGTTTTTTGACTGAAGCTTTCTTT. It specifies CASSEHGFLTEAFF.

The sample holds a few counts of this clonotype. The chain has TRBV2 and TRBJ2-5; D is possibly TRBD2 (6 bases). V lost 7 bases to trimming and J lost 2 bases, with 17 bases between them. This CDR3 has 15 residues. Germline V gene data show CDR1 as SNHLY and CDR2 as FYNNEI. The CDR3 spells CASKTDSGGQETQYF. CDR3 nucleotide sequence: TGTGCCAGCAAAACGGACTCCGGGGGACAAGAGACCCAGTACTTC.

The chain joins TRBV18 to TRBJ1-1; tentatively, D is TRBD1 (6 bases). Germline V lookup: CDR1 KGHSH, CDR2 LQKENI. V was cut by 3 bases and J by 7 bases, with 15 bases left in between. This CDR3 contains 14 residues. This CDR3 is CASSPTRQEDEAFF. CDR3 nucleotides: TGTGCCAGCTCACCGACCCGACAGGAAGATGAAGCTTTCTTT.

This clonotype was seen a few times. The J gene is TRBJ1-2, the V gene TRBV7-2; D is perhaps TRBD1 (6 bases). V gave up 1 base and J gave up 4 bases, with 13 bases separating them. CDR3 length: 15 residues. The germline CDR1 and CDR2 sequences are SGHTA and FQGNSA. As DNA, the CDR3 is TGTGCCAGCAGCTTAGTAGTGGGGGGCGCCTATGGCTACACCTTC. Translation: CASSLVVGGAYGYTF.

This clonotype showed up just a few times. The rearrangement uses TRBV30 and TRBJ2-5; TRBD2 matches at 8 bases. Trimming removed 4 bases from V and 2 bases from J; junction bases left unmatched: 12. In germline, CDR1 is GTSNPN, CDR2 SVGIG (reference sequence). The CDR3 extends over 16 amino acids. The CDR3 sequence is CAWKPSLAGGQETQYF. The CDR3 DNA reads as TGTGCCTGGAAGCCCTCTCTAGCGGGCGGACAAGAGACCCAGTACTTC. The whole variable domain, filled in from reference TRBV30 and TRBJ2-5, reads SQTIHQWPATLVQPVGSPLSLECTVEGTSNPNLYWYRQAAGRGLQLLFYSVGIGQISSEVPQNLSASRPQDRQFILSSKKLLLSDSGFYLCAWKPSLAGGQETQYFGPGTRLLVL.